Listed below are T cell receptor beta chains from one sample, sequenced in a study of blood T cell repertoires in COVID-19. The assay was immunoSEQ multiplex PCR, and TCRdb's table has in-frame clones only and misses some. This sample yields about 200,000 clones, of which more than 60% are seen a single time; about 13% belongs to the top ten. The specimen was peripheral blood. The source of these receptors is a man aged 50-59 years who had recovered from COVID-19. Both conserved end residues are part of each CDR3. Fields, in order: CDR3 length, J gene, D gene, V gene, clone size, CDR3 DNA, CDR3 protein. The D gene is left open where the match is weak. Clone size is not always given. Where it is, it says once, few, many or a class for expanded clones.

15 TRBJ1-6 . TRBV12-5 once TGTGCTAGTGGTTTGGAATCAGGGTTGGGTTCACCCCTCCACTTT CASGLESGLGSPLHF
16 TRBJ2-7 TRBD2 TRBV27 . TGTGCCAGCAGTTTAATCTTGGCGGGAGGGCCCCACGAGCAGTACTTC CASSLILAGGPHEQYF
16 TRBJ2-1 TRBD1 TRBV5-4 . TGTGCCAGCAGCTTGCGGACAGGCCAACTCTACAATGAGCAGTTCTTC CASSLRTGQLYNEQFF
15 TRBJ2-1 TRBD1 TRBV5-5 . TGTGCCAGCAGCTTGGTGGACAGGGGGCTAGGAGAGCAGTTCTTC CASSLVDRGLGEQFF
13 TRBJ2-3 . TRBV10-3 . TGTGCCATCAGGGGGGGAGTTTCCGATACGCAGTATTTT CAIRGGVSDTQYF
14 TRBJ1-2 . TRBV7-2 . TGTGCCAGCAGCTTAGGCGAGCACGGGTATGGCTACACCTTC CASSLGEHGYGYTF
14 TRBJ2-2 TRBD2 TRBV11-2 . TGTGCCAGCAGCCTAGCGGACTACACCGGGGAGCTGTTTTTT CASSLADYTGELFF
15 TRBJ2-1 TRBD1 TRBV7-2 . TGTGCCAGCAGCACGGGACAGGTCTATTACAATGAGCAGTTCTTC CASSTGQVYYNEQFF
16 TRBJ2-2 TRBD2 TRBV10-3 . TGTGCCATCAGTAGAGCGGGAGGCGCGAACACCGGGGAGCTGTTTTTT CAISRAGGANTGELFF
14 TRBJ2-4 TRBD1 TRBV5-1 . TGCGCCAGCAGCGGGGACAGGGTCGGAGACATTCAGTACTTC CASSGDRVGDIQYF
15 TRBJ1-2 . TRBV7-9 . TGTGCCAGCAGCACTACGGGACAATCTAACTATGGCTACACCTTC CASSTTGQSNYGYTF
13 TRBJ2-5 . TRBV5-1 . TGCGCCAGCAGCTCACCTTACAACCAGACCCAGTACTTC CASSSPYNQTQYF
15 TRBJ2-2 TRBD2 TRBV25-1 . TGTGCCAGCAGTGATTGGACTAGCGGCACCGGGGAGCTGTTTTTT CASSDWTSGTGELFF
14 TRBJ2-2 . TRBV9 once TGTGCCAGCGAACCGCTAGGGAACACCGGGGAGCTGTTTTTT CASEPLGNTGELFF
14 TRBJ1-5 . TRBV27 once TGTGCCAGCAGTTTAAGGGGAATTGGGCAGCCCCAGCATTTT CASSLRGIGQPQHF
17 TRBJ2-1 TRBD2 TRBV5-8 . TGTGCCAGCAGCTCCGCCCTATCTAGCGGGCCCGACAATGAGCAGTTCTTC CASSSALSSGPDNEQFF
16 TRBJ2-7 . TRBV5-1 . TGCGCCAGCAGCTTGGCGAGGGGGAGTCAATCGAGAGAGCAGTACTTC CASSLARGSQSREQYF
14 TRBJ1-2 . TRBV30 . TGTGCCTGGAGGTTTAACTTACAGGCCGGGGGCTACACCTTC CAWRFNLQAGGYTF
15 TRBJ2-1 . TRBV5-1 . TGCGCCAGCAGCTTGGCCAGCGGGCTTCATGTTGAGCAGTTCTTC CASSLASGLHVEQFF
13 TRBJ1-1 . TRBV19 . TGTGCCAGTAGCCCGGCGGTGAACACTGAAGCTTTCTTT CASSPAVNTEAFF
17 TRBJ1-1 TRBD1 TRBV19 . TGTGCCAGTAGTATACGGGACAGGGTAAACCGGAACACTGAAGCTTTCTTT CASSIRDRVNRNTEAFF
12 TRBJ1-3 . TRBV2 . TGTGCCAGCAGGGCAAGTGGAAACACCATATATTTT CASRASGNTIYF
20 TRBJ2-2 . TRBV5-3 once TGTGCCAGAAGCTTCATCGCCCGGCGGACTACCGTCCAGTGCACCGGGGAGCTGTTTTTT CARSFIARRTTVQCTGELFF
16 TRBJ2-4 . TRBV7-9 . TGTGCCAGCAGCTCTAGGAGTACGGGGTCCAAAAACATTCAGTACTTC CASSSRSTGSKNIQYF
17 TRBJ2-1 TRBD2 TRBV5-4 many TGTGCCAGCAGCTTGTTGGGACTAGCGGGCCGTTACAATGAGCAGTTCTTC CASSLLGLAGRYNEQFF
13 TRBJ2-4 . TRBV12-3/TRBV12-4 . TGTGCCAGCAGTTTCGGTCAGGGGAACATTCAGTACTTC CASSFGQGNIQYF
14 TRBJ2-7 TRBD1 TRBV29-1 . TGCAGCGCTCACCCCGGGACAGGGGACTACGAGCAGTACTTC CSAHPGTGDYEQYF
15 TRBJ1-1 . TRBV7-3 . TGTGCCAGCAGCTTACTCGGGGGAGCAGGCACTGAAGCTTTCTTT CASSLLGGAGTEAFF
14 TRBJ1-5 . TRBV19 few TGTGCCAGTAGTATAAGGGACTACAATCAGCCCCAGCATTTT CASSIRDYNQPQHF
15 TRBJ1-6 TRBD1 TRBV10-3 few TGTGCCATCAGTGAGTGGACAGGGGGTAATTCACCCCTCCACTTT CAISEWTGGNSPLHF
18 TRBJ2-2 . TRBV5-6 . TGTGCCAGCAGCTTAGTGCTAATGGGCAGGGTAGACGCCGGGGAGCTGTTTTTT CASSLVLMGRVDAGELFF
18 TRBJ2-3 TRBD2 TRBV5-4 . TGTGCCAGCAGCGCGGTCAAAGGAAGCGGGAGTAATGCGGAGACGCAGTATTTT CASSAVKGSGSNAETQYF
16 TRBJ2-3 . TRBV4-1 . TGCGCCAGCAGCCAAGAGCAAGCGGCTAGCACAGATACGCAGTATTTT CASSQEQAASTDTQYF
19 TRBJ2-2 TRBD2 TRBV19 . TGTGCCAGTAGTAGGTATTTGATTGCGGGAGCCTCGGACACCGGGGAGCTGTTTTTT CASSRYLIAGASDTGELFF
15 TRBJ2-2 . TRBV2 once TGTGCCAGCAGTGAGACCAGCGGCGACACCGGGGAGCTGTTTTTT CASSETSGDTGELFF
15 TRBJ2-3 . TRBV7-8 . TGTGCCAGCAGCTTACGCGAGGACTACACAGATACGCAGTATTTT CASSLREDYTDTQYF
13 TRBJ2-7 . TRBV12-3/TRBV12-4 . TGTGCCAGCAGCTGGACAGACTCCTACGAGCAGTACTTC CASSWTDSYEQYF
14 TRBJ2-1 TRBD2 TRBV19 once TGTGCTACTAGCGGGGGGGATACCTACAATGAGCAGTTCTTC CATSGGDTYNEQFF
14 TRBJ1-2 . TRBV7-9 . TGTGCCAGCAGCCCCCACTCGGTTCGGGATGGCTACACCTTC CASSPHSVRDGYTF
15 TRBJ1-5 . TRBV10-1 . TGCGCCAGCAGTTACACTTCAGGGATGGATCAGCCCCAGCATTTT CASSYTSGMDQPQHF
16 TRBJ2-7 TRBD1 TRBV9 . TGTGCCAGCAGCGTAGCGGGACAGGGATCCCCCTACGAGCAGTACTTC CASSVAGQGSPYEQYF
15 TRBJ2-2 . TRBV7-3 . TGTGCCAGCAGCTTGGGGAGATCCAGCACCGGGGAGCTGTTTTTT CASSLGRSSTGELFF
15 TRBJ2-1 TRBD2 TRBV19 . TGTGCCAGTAGTATGATGCGGGGGGCTTACAATGAGCAGTTCTTC CASSMMRGAYNEQFF
15 TRBJ2-7 . TRBV4-1 . TGCGCCAGCAGCCCTACTGGAGCGACAGACTACGAGCAGTACTTC CASSPTGATDYEQYF
14 TRBJ2-2 . TRBV7-9 . TGTGCCAGCAGCTTACAGGGGTTAACCGGGGAGCTGTTTTTT CASSLQGLTGELFF
15 TRBJ2-7 . TRBV6-5 . TGTGCCAGCAGTCGCGTAGGGGGGGGGCCCGACGAGCAGTACTTC CASSRVGGGPDEQYF